Listed below are T cell receptor beta chains from one sample, sequenced in a study of T cell clusters in autoimmune cytopenias. From the multiplex PCR reads, TCRdb lists one entry per CDR3 protein and no DNA. This table lists some 5,000 distinct CDR3 sequences. This sample also belongs to another study, concerning T cell repertoires in aging, cancer and after chemotherapy.

Sample: peripheral blood. The source is a human donor in good health. The CDR3 runs from the conserved cysteine through the conserved F or W. The listing skips clone size in some rows; elsewhere it reads once, few, many or a size class.

CDR3aa: CSARARQSYNEQFF; v_gene: TRBV20-1; abundance: .; j_gene: TRBJ2-1
CDR3aa: CASHMTGTVIYGYTF; v_gene: TRBV6-5; abundance: medium-sized; j_gene: TRBJ1-2
CDR3aa: CSVRGTSGGQETQYF; v_gene: TRBV29-1; abundance: large; j_gene: TRBJ2-5
CDR3aa: CASMDRNADTQYF; v_gene: TRBV7-3; abundance: medium-sized; j_gene: TRBJ2-3
CDR3aa: CASSSTSGIGANVLTF; v_gene: TRBV4-1; abundance: .; j_gene: TRBJ2-6
CDR3aa: CSARDTLLSGSYETQYF; v_gene: TRBV20-1; abundance: .; j_gene: TRBJ2-5
CDR3aa: CASSFRGVSYEQYF; v_gene: TRBV12-3/TRBV12-4; abundance: .; j_gene: TRBJ2-7
CDR3aa: CASSLTGGYSGYTF; v_gene: TRBV7-6; abundance: .; j_gene: TRBJ1-2
CDR3aa: CASSPLATNTGELFF; v_gene: TRBV18; abundance: medium-sized; j_gene: TRBJ2-2
CDR3aa: CASSEGDRAGGLDTSSYNEQFF; v_gene: TRBV6-1; abundance: medium-sized; j_gene: TRBJ2-1
CDR3aa: CASRSRGGAYNEQFF; v_gene: TRBV6-1; abundance: .; j_gene: TRBJ2-1
CDR3aa: CASSSAGGWGNEQFF; v_gene: TRBV7-3; abundance: .; j_gene: TRBJ2-1
CDR3aa: CASSFSYGGRETQYF; v_gene: TRBV12-3/TRBV12-4; abundance: medium-sized; j_gene: TRBJ2-5
CDR3aa: CAREGEARETQYF; v_gene: TRBV30; abundance: .; j_gene: TRBJ2-5
CDR3aa: CASSQELGGGGANVLTF; v_gene: TRBV4-3; abundance: .; j_gene: TRBJ2-6
CDR3aa: CASRQGAVDTQYF; v_gene: TRBV28; abundance: .; j_gene: TRBJ2-3
CDR3aa: CASSYSKGTASVNTEAFF; v_gene: TRBV6-5; abundance: .; j_gene: TRBJ1-1
CDR3aa: CSVESGQGLETQYF; v_gene: TRBV29-1; abundance: medium-sized; j_gene: TRBJ2-5
CDR3aa: CASSSPRGANEQYF; v_gene: TRBV5-5; abundance: .; j_gene: TRBJ2-7
CDR3aa: CASTTGQAYNEQFF; v_gene: TRBV6-6; abundance: medium-sized; j_gene: TRBJ2-1